What follows is one T cell receptor beta chain and its context. Its cognate antigen is unknown. This entry is derived from a study of CD8 T cell repertoires and HIV-1 epitope variants. Study information: The baseline condition was 1M T cells left uncultured.

The method was immunoSEQ multiplex PCR; TCRdb's version includes in-frame clones alone and lacks a portion of them. The sample records 4,500 to 6,000 clones, over 60% being singletons. Study-wide findings and caveats: Most of the nine antigen-specific clonotypes appeared cross-reactive to autologous or escape variants. Beta chains alone show antigen proliferation, not cytokine profile or function.

This CDR3 spans 16 amino acids. Germline loops: CDR1 SGHAT, CDR2 FQNNGV. The V and J ends lost 6 bases and 3 bases respectively, with 21 bases between them. The sequence came from a male donor with HIV. This sequence joins TRBV11-2 and TRBJ2-7, with D maybe TRBD1 (5 bases). The material sequenced was cultured CD8+ T cells derived from PBMCs. CDR3 in DNA: TGTGCCAGCAGTTCGGTTCTGGACAAAACATACTACGAGCAGTACTTC. Translating it yields CASSSVLDKTYYEQYF.